The 18 T cell receptor beta chains presented below share a single source sample, sequenced in a study of cytomegalovirus exposure and HLA in healthy donors. Researchers ran the PCR with 60 Vbeta and 13 Jbeta primers. Assay used: immunoSEQ multiplex PCR; TCRdb lists only in-frame clones, some missing. The table lists roughly 150,000 clones, roughly 85% of them singletons. Specimen: PBMCs. Receptors originate from a boy aged 2-9 years in good health and CMV-seronegative.

The genes are TRBV19 and TRBJ1-5, with D possibly being TRBD1 (6 bases). Germline V lookup: CDR1 LNHDA, CDR2 SQIVND (reference sequence). CDR3 length equals 16 residues. The V and J ends lost 6 bases and 5 bases respectively, with 20 bases between them. CDR3 sequence (DNA): TGTGCCAGTAGGGGAGGGGGTCCTAGAGGTGATCAGCCCCAGCATTTT. Its translation is CASRGGGPRGDQPQHF.

The chain has TRBV9 and TRBJ2-3, with 13 bases matching TRBD2. The germline V gene has CDR1 SGDLS and CDR2 YYNGEE. V dropped 4 bases and J dropped 2; count of bases not matched to a gene: 4. This CDR3 has 16 amino acids. The CDR3 loop reads CASSPGLAGVTDTQYF. CDR3 sequence (DNA): TGTGCCAGCAGCCCCGGACTAGCGGGAGTCACAGATACGCAGTATTTT.

The table lists this clone with a count of one. This chain joins TRBV18 and TRBJ2-5; tentatively, D is TRBD1 (6 bases). The V gene's germline CDR1 is KGHSH and CDR2 LQKENI. Trimming took 4 bases from V and 2 from J, leaving 17 bases between them. The CDR3 totals 16 residues. CDR3 in amino acids: CASSLLGGAGQETQYF. The CDR3 region has the DNA TGTGCCAGCTCACTATTAGGGGGTGCAGGGCAAGAGACCCAGTACTTC.

This clone was counted between two and nine times. The J gene is TRBJ2-5, the V gene TRBV7-2; D is ambiguous. Germline V gene sequence: CDR1 SGHTA, CDR2 FQGNSA. Trimming left V 2 bases short and J 5 bases short, with 9 bases between. The CDR3 spans 13 residues. The CDR3 DNA is TGTGCCAGCAGCTTAACTCTAGTGGAGACCCAGTACTTC. Translating gives CASSLTLVETQYF.

This clone occurred a few times. The genes are TRBV6-1 and TRBJ2-1; the match to TRBD2 covers 8 bases. From germline, CDR1 is MNHNS and CDR2 SASEGT. The CDR3 loop spans 15 amino acids. V trimming: 7 bases; J trimming: 6 bases; junction bases outside the gene matches: 11. The CDR3 sequence is CASTARTSHVNEQFF. The CDR3 DNA is TGTGCCAGCACTGCACGGACTAGCCACGTCAATGAGCAGTTCTTC.

This chain joins TRBV7-9 and TRBJ1-5; no firm D call. Germline V gives CDR1 SEHNR, CDR2 FQNEAQ (reference sequence). CDR3 length: 17 amino acids. V dropped 0 bases and J dropped 0 bases, with 12 bases sitting between them. CDR3 sequence: CASSLAREGNSNQPQHF. The CDR3 nucleotides read TGTGCCAGCAGCTTAGCGAGGGAGGGTAATAGCAATCAGCCCCAGCATTTT.

This rearrangement joins TRBV7-9 to TRBJ1-1; unclear D gene. CDR3 length: 11 residues. Trimming left V 5 bases short and J 10 bases short, with 11 bases between. The germline V gene encodes CDR1 SEHNR and CDR2 FQNEAQ (reference sequence). Here the CDR3 reads CASSVGSSAFF. The CDR3 DNA reads as TGTGCCAGCAGCGTAGGGAGCTCAGCTTTCTTT.

This clone was counted a few times. This chain connects TRBV28 to TRBJ2-1, with D unresolved. Germline CDR1 MDHEN, CDR2 SYDVKM. V was cut by 4 bases and J by 2 bases, with 9 bases left in between. The CDR3 extends over 14 amino acids. CDR3 sequence (DNA): TGTGCCAGCAGTTCTGCCACTACCTACAATGAGCAGTTCTTC. This gives the protein CASSSATTYNEQFF.

The chain recombines TRBV7-3 with TRBJ2-1, with 11 bases identical to TRBD1. The CDR3 runs to 14 residues. CDR1 is SGHTA, CDR2 FQGTGA, per germline. The ends lost 5 bases at V and 6 bases at J; junction bases unmatched: 3. The CDR3 protein is CASSLGTGGNEQFF. The DNA for the CDR3 is TGTGCCAGCAGCCTAGGGACAGGGGGCAATGAGCAGTTCTTC.

This chain links TRBV9 with TRBJ2-2, with 11 nucleotides matching TRBD2. This CDR3 has 19 amino acids. Germline lookup yields CDR1 SGDLS and CDR2 YYNGEE. J lost 6 bases, V lost 2 bases, and 15 bases had no gene match. CDR3 nucleotide sequence: TGTGCCAGCAGCGTTCGACAGGGTTGGCTAGCGGGAGGCCCCGGGGAGCTGTTTTTT. It specifies CASSVRQGWLAGGPGELFF. The full variable domain, its missing parts supplied by reference TRBV9 and TRBJ2-2, is DSGVTQTPKHLITATGQRVTLRCSPRSGDLSVYWYQQSLDQGLQFLIQYYNGEERAKGNILERFSAQQFPDLHSELNLSSLELGDSALYFCASSVRQGWLAGGPGELFFGEGSRLTVL.

The chain carries TRBV18 and TRBJ2-5; D is undetermined. Germline CDR1 reads KGHSH; CDR2 reads LQKENI. The CDR3 runs 14 residues. V was pared by 3 bases and J by 4 bases, with 12 bases between. The CDR3 loop is CASSPTGHGETQYF. Written as DNA, the CDR3 is TGTGCCAGCTCACCTACGGGTCACGGAGAGACCCAGTACTTC.

The V gene is TRBV5-1, the J gene TRBJ2-1, with 11 bases lining up with TRBD2. Losses at the gene ends were 4 bases for V and 4 bases for J; bases not matched to a gene: 7. Germline assignment: CDR1 SGHRS and CDR2 YFSETQ. The CDR3 sequence is 16 residues long. The CDR3: CASSPTLAGGYNEQFF. CDR3 sequence (DNA): TGCGCCAGCAGCCCCACCTTAGCGGGGGGGTACAATGAGCAGTTCTTC. The full variable domain, completed using reference TRBV5-1 and TRBJ2-1, is KAGVTQTPRYLIKTRGQQVTLSCSPISGHRSVSWYQQTPGQGLQFLFEYFSETQRNKGNFPGRFSGRQFSNSRSEMNVSTLELGDSALYLCASSPTLAGGYNEQFFGPGTRLTVL.

The rearrangement joins TRBV6-5 to TRBJ2-1, with a weak D call TRBD2 (6 bases). Germline V CDR1 and CDR2: MNHEY, SVGAGI. This CDR3 is built from 14 residues. V lost 6 bases, J lost 7 bases, and 16 bases lay in between. Here the CDR3 reads CASSSGEKWNEQFF. CDR3 sequence (DNA): TGTGCCAGCAGCTCGGGGGAAAAGTGGAATGAGCAGTTCTTC.

The V gene is TRBV27, the J gene TRBJ1-6; D is ambiguous. The CDR3 runs 12 residues. Germline V gene lookup returns CDR1 MNHEY and CDR2 SMNVEV (reference sequence). Trimming took 8 bases from V and 8 from J, leaving 10 bases between them. The CDR3 DNA reads TGTGCCAGCGCGACAATTGATTCACCCCTCCACTTT. Translating gives CASATIDSPLHF.

V gene TRBV27 combines with J gene TRBJ2-1, with D perhaps matching TRBD2 (5 bases). Germline values: CDR1 MNHEY, CDR2 SMNVEV (reference sequence). The V gene lost 5 bases and the J gene lost 8 bases, with 13 bases spanning the gap. This CDR3 comprises 13 residues. This chain's CDR3 is CASSGRAIDEQFF. In DNA form, the CDR3 reads TGTGCCAGCAGTGGGAGAGCAATCGATGAGCAGTTCTTC.

The CDR3 loop reads CASSSIKTSGKPYNEQFF. The DNA for the CDR3 is TGTGCCAGCAGCTCCATCAAGACTAGCGGGAAACCCTACAATGAGCAGTTCTTC. The chain has TRBV11-2 and TRBJ2-1; TRBD2 agrees at 11 bases. Germline assignment: CDR1 SGHAT and CDR2 FQNNGV. The CDR3 is 18 amino acids. J gave up 2 bases and V 4 bases, and 10 bases lay outside the gene matches. The full variable domain, with the rest looked up from reference TRBV11-2 and TRBJ2-1, is EAGVAQSPRYKIIEKRQSVAFWCNPISGHATLYWYQQILGQGPKLLIQFQNNGVVDDSQLPKDRFSAERLKGVDSTLKIQPAKLEDSAVYLCASSSIKTSGKPYNEQFFGPGTRLTVL.

The J gene is TRBJ2-3, the V gene TRBV9, with D maybe TRBD2 (6 bases). CDR1 is SGDLS, CDR2 YYNGEE, per germline. V gave up 6 bases and J gave up 0 bases, with 8 bases separating them. The CDR3 has 13 amino acids. CDR3 coding DNA: TGTGCCAGCACTGGAGGGAGCACAGATACGCAGTATTTT. It is translated as CASTGGSTDTQYF. Full variable domain (remainder filled in from reference TRBV9 and TRBJ2-3): DSGVTQTPKHLITATGQRVTLRCSPRSGDLSVYWYQQSLDQGLQFLIQYYNGEERAKGNILERFSAQQFPDLHSELNLSSLELGDSALYFCASTGGSTDTQYFGPGTRLTVL.

The genes are TRBV6-5 and TRBJ1-2; D might be TRBD1 (6 bases). V was shortened by 3 bases and J by 8 bases, with 13 bases between the two germline ends. Germline CDR1 MNHEY, CDR2 SVGAGI. The CDR3 is 13 amino acids. The CDR3 sequence: CASSYGQRRGYTF. The CDR3 region has the DNA TGTGCCAGCAGTTATGGACAGAGGAGAGGCTACACCTTC.